This T cell receptor (beta chain) was obtained from a study of naive and memory T cell subsets. Study-level results: Clonotypes are single alpha or beta chains, not paired receptors. A few larger clonotypes appeared in naive repertoires, especially CD8, possibly memory cells re-expressing CD45RA. Over 85% of naive TCR sequences appeared only once, unlike memory subsets. Naive and memory repertoire findings lacked a ground truth for validation.

CDR3 length equals 14 residues. Trimming left V 3 bases short and J 1 base short, with 10 bases between. Both TRBC1 and TRBC2 were covered by a beta constant-region primer of two equimolar oligonucleotides. Four rounds of PCR amplified the ligated cDNA using nested alpha and beta constant-region primers plus SP2. One entry per CDR3 protein results from TCRdb running MiXCR on the UMI-ligation and nested PCR reads. Of over 80,000 distinct CDR3 sequences listed, approximately 10% are singletons. Note on this clonotype: What it binds is unknown.

CD8 T cells were positively selected from what remained after CD4 positive selection. The source of this sequence is a human donor in good health. The chain combines TRBV12-3 or TRBV12-4 with TRBJ2-7; weak D call: TRBD2 (5 bases). Sequenced input: naive CD4+ T cells from blood. CDR3 coding DNA: TGTGCCAGCAGTTTGTATCGGGGTTCCTACGAGCAGTACTTC. Its protein is CASSLYRGSYEQYF.